The sequence of this TCR beta chain was determined in a study of T cells after posttransplantation cyclophosphamide. Study results and caveats: After PTCy, TRB diversity resembled that of CNI/methotrexate controls. Donor CD8+ memory clones often dominated recipient blood repertoires at later times. TRB overlap between skin or GI tissue T cells and blood was limited.

Sequencing was performed with immunoSEQ multiplex PCR; in TCRdb, only in-frame clones are kept and a portion is missing. Listed for the sample are more than 30,000 clones, none seen a single time. The related graft donor's blood sample was taken on the day of bone marrow donation. This CDR3 has 17 amino acids. V was shortened by 5 bases and J by 1 base, with 18 bases between the two germline ends. Germline V gene data show CDR1 as SEHNR and CDR2 as FQNEAQ (reference sequence). This clone was seen many times. The antigen is unknown. Sequencing was performed on PBMCs. This rearrangement joins TRBV7-9 to TRBJ1-5, with D perhaps matching TRBD1 (5 bases). This sequence was found in a girl aged 10 to 17 in good health, CMV-negative, and a related stem cell transplant donor. The CDR3 coding sequence is TGTGCCAGCAGCCACGGACGGGGGGAGCCGAGCAATCAGCCCCAGCATTTT. It translates to CASSHGRGEPSNQPQHF.